This TCR beta chain derives from a study of cytomegalovirus exposure and HLA in healthy donors (dated by TCRdb to 2016 to 2017). Background for the entire study: An earlier analysis of 587 of the donors reported roughly 270 Gb of sequence data and 100 million to 130 million unique TCR beta sequences from about 200 million T cells. Approximately 310 gigabases of sequencing data and tens of millions of unique TCR sequences were included in an early release covering about 700 HLA-typed donors. The genetic ancestry cluster associated with self-reported Caucasian donors included 81% of the roughly 380 genotyped donors. The aim of the study was to test whether cataloging public T cell receptors could identify signatures of past pathogen exposure. The T cell repertoires of 666 subjects were profiled by immunosequencing and related to cytomegalovirus serostatus. A separate validation cohort of 100 to 150 different subjects was used in addition to the roughly 700-subject first cohort. To predict cytomegalovirus infection status, the study combined high-throughput TCR immunosequencing, statistical association of individual TCRs with disease status, and machine learning. In a later analysis, previously published TCR beta repertoires from 666 donors were re-analyzed and high-resolution HLA genotyping was added so that TCR occurrence patterns could be studied. Rather than drawing on any new phenotypic data, the later analysis identified candidate immune exposures from TCR beta sequences and the way those sequences occurred across donors. An earlier analysis of 587 of the donors used high-throughput TCR beta sequencing to judge whether each TCR beta V gene segment behaved as functional or pseudogenic. Donor age, sex, ethnicity and CMV serostatus were compiled together with the repertoire data. A later genetic analysis used genome-wide SNP genotypes for 398 of the 666 donors, treating that subset as a discovery cohort. All discovery cohort repertoires had been generated on a single sequencing platform. Both class I and class II loci were covered by HLA typing, at four-digit resolution. Typing coverage differed by locus: A, B, C, DRB1 and DQB1 were typed in roughly 620-630 donors, DQA1 in approximately 520, DPA1 in 600 to 610, and DPB1 in just under 490. About five DR-DQ haplotypes were treated as single units for association and clustering because of strong linkage in the cohort. Among around 400 genotyped donors of the cohort, an average of approximately 220,000 unique TCR beta nucleotide sequences was sequenced per donor, of which roughly 17% were non-productive. The research as a whole found: Because some donors lacked HLA typing at each locus, the association tests relied only on the typed subset. A later analysis associated 17,000 or so TCR beta sequences with specific HLA alleles at a false discovery rate of 0.05. Correlated functional status among segregating V segments might be attributable to linkage disequilibrium, but an unknown experimental factor could not be ruled out. Most CMV-associated TCR beta chains appeared to be HLA-restricted in a later analysis, and the HLA associations seemed to be driven largely by CMV exposure. Because the 87-base-pair reads could not distinguish some IMGT-functional V segments, including TRBV6-2 and TRBV6-3, those segments were excluded. A further reported finding was that TCR beta sequences accurately predicted the HLA-A and HLA-B alleles for most subjects in the first cohort. A few of the identified cytomegalovirus-associated TCR beta chains were confirmed in vitro to be specific for cytomegalovirus antigens. A cluster of highly shared sequence variants was judged likely to be a technical artifact of the sequencing pipeline. This cohort had only TCR beta chains sequenced, and the lack of alpha or paired-chain data limited which features could be detected. The study gave a list of under 200 TCR beta chains associated with cytomegalovirus. Approximately 16 rarely observed V segments, including chromosome 9 orphons, were excluded from the earlier analysis of a few hundred of the donors because counts were too low. Sequencing depth was assumed to be roughly uniform across donors in the presence/absence analyses, though that assumption may not hold. Across donors, most TCR sequences were observed very rarely, whereas some public TCRs were present in many individuals. In a later analysis, HLA-associated TCR beta chains were found to be more clonally expanded and to have lower generation probabilities than equally common non-associated chains. A later analysis reported that several top co-occurrence clusters appeared linked to parvovirus B19, influenza, CMV and Epstein-Barr virus. According to a later genetic analysis, donors in an Asian-associated ancestry cluster had fewer N-insertions in productive TCRs than the approximately 710-donor mean. A later genetic analysis associated a missense DCLRE1C variant with V-gene and J-gene trimming of TCR beta chains, and an independent cohort replicated the association. According to the authors, the approach could potentially be generalized to other disease states and immunological phenotypes. An earlier analysis of some 590 of the donors showed that most TCR beta V segments appeared in productive rearrangements either about 87% or about 30% of the time, which broadly matched IMGT annotations. When HLA alleles, especially DR and DQ, strongly co-occurred, attributing TCR associations to individual alleles was difficult. A later analysis found that TCR association rates varied across HLA loci, with DRB1 alleles showing the most associated TCRs and HLA-C alleles the fewest. The classifier was reported to diagnose cytomegalovirus status with high specificity and sensitivity in both the original cohort and the validation cohort. Immune exposure information for the cohort was limited to CMV serostatus.

Note on this clone: Its antigen specificity is not known. No base qualities exist here, and no much larger clone lies one base off it.

To prepare the library, the immunoSEQ multiplex PCR assay was applied. A mixture of 60 forward primers for TCR Vbeta segments and 13 reverse primers for TCR Jbeta segments was used in the multiplex PCR. Amplification of the CDR3 region of rearranged TCR beta genes was performed with a multiplex PCR assay on genomic DNA. The Illumina HiSeq System was used to sequence the amplified TCR beta libraries as 87-base-pair reads. Under the source paper's analysis protocol: Across the roughly 640 repertoires, a later analysis counted 80 million or so unique TCR beta chains, roughly 11 million of which were shared by at least two donors. A nearest-neighbor algorithm error-corrected the raw reads and collapsed the reads into unique sequences, merging closely related sequences to remove PCR and sequencing errors. To assign V, D and J gene segments, CDR3 sequences were aligned to IMGT reference sequences. For a sequence to be retained, a match of at least six nucleotides to both a V gene segment and a J gene segment was required. Rearrangements were classified as productive when the CDR3 lacked stop codons and remained in frame with V and J, and all other rearrangements were classified as non-productive. Following IMGT convention, CDR3 was defined as the stretch from the second conserved V-encoded cysteine up to the conserved J-encoded phenylalanine. In an earlier analysis of some 550 of the donors, sequences lacking an unambiguous match to a single V gene segment were excluded. An earlier analysis of around 600 of the donors classified V segments as functional when productive rearrangements were above 56.7% and as segregating when the standard deviation between donors was above 5%. A statistical classification framework was built to diagnose cytomegalovirus status from the catalog of TCR beta chain sequences. In a later analysis, TCR nucleotide sequences were compared against IMGT/GENE-DB human TR gene sequences so that V and J genes could be assigned. A later analysis assigned CDR3 sequences and most-parsimonious VDJ recombination scenarios with the TCRdist pipeline. In a later analysis, each TCR beta chain was defined by its CDR3 amino acid sequence together with its V-gene family, and reads without a unique V-gene family were excluded. A later analysis removed several hundred highly shared, low-generation-probability nucleotide sequences to deal with suspected cross-contamination and a sequencing artifact. A later analysis calculated a clonal expansion index for each public chain from normalized within-repertoire ranks of inferred template counts. Generation probabilities in a later analysis came from a VDJ recombination model fitted to out-of-frame rearrangements, and those results were checked against IGoR. Hypergeometric tests were used in a later analysis to score TCR-TCR, TCR-HLA and TCR-CMV co-occurrence, with a repertoire-size bias correction applied to the TCR pairs. A later analysis estimated false discovery rates by permuting HLA or CMV assignments 20 times. In a later analysis, co-occurring TCRs were grouped using DBSCAN, with TCRdist sequence similarity added in when clustering inside HLA-allele-positive subsets. For co-occurrence clustering, repertoires with fewer than 30,000 or more than 120,000 public chains were excluded, along with roughly 5 repertoires with anomalous nucleotide sharing. The source is immuneACCESS, and TCRdb retained only in-frame sequences with V and J called. Part of the clones is not carried over; for the studies checked, unresolved V genes explain less than half of this, and the remainder is unexplained. The V and J calls and the clone size are those of that table, but D and trimming were determined from the DNA. The sample yields roughly 200,000 clones; 75% to 90% were counted once. The leading ten clones occupy less than 0.35% of the sample.

From the cysteine up to the phenylalanine, the CDR3 has a length of 15 residues. CDR3 DNA only is kept here, 45 bases in frame from base 1. Trimming accounts for 0 bases at V and 9 bases at J, while the number of junction bases matched to no gene is 7. CDR1 is given as SGHVS and CDR2 as FNYEAQ, both from the germline V gene. The cohort comprised under 700 healthy bone marrow donors. At the time of sampling, all cohort members were nominally healthy, though unrecorded immune exposures were likely present. The donor was CMV seronegative and belonged to the group of 380 or so seronegative cohort members. A peripheral blood sample was collected from each donor, and TCR beta sequencing was performed on peripheral blood mononuclear cells. Genomic DNA was extracted from the blood cell samples with the Qiagen DNeasy Blood Extraction Kit.

Sequencing was performed on PBMCs. This sequence was found in a woman younger than 45 in good health and CMV-seronegative. In this chain, TRBV7-6 is recombined with TRBJ2-1; TRBD2 agrees with 8 junctional bases. The sequenced DNA is TGTGCCAGCAGCTTAGCCCCAGCGGGAGCCGCTGAGCAGTTCTTC. This gives the protein CASSLAPAGAAEQFF.